The rows below give T cell receptor beta chains drawn from one sample of a study of T cells in Graves' hyperthyroidism and ophthalmopathy. TCRdb re-called the multiplex PCR reads through MiXCR, storing one row per CDR3 protein. The table shows 800,000 or so distinct CDR3 sequences, with more than 30% occurring only once. What was sequenced was blood. The receptors derive from a man in his late teens or twenties with Graves' hyperthyroidism. The conserved cysteine and the conserved F or W are not part of the CDR3 here.

TRBV4-1	TRBJ2-7	ASSQDPGEGYEQY
TRBV10-3	TRBJ1-1	AIRGAGGDTEAF
TRBV9	TRBJ1-2	ASSGGRAIGYT
TRBV6-1	.	ASSHGTTYETQY
TRBV14	TRBJ2-5	ASSQRGFQETQY
TRBV19	TRBJ1-5	ASSPSKNQPQH
TRBV9	TRBJ2-2	ASSVVAGGELF
TRBV2	TRBJ1-4	ASRSAGTGNEKLF
TRBV10-3	TRBJ1-2	ATYSGHSQDGYT
TRBV7-9	TRBJ2-5	ASSLKGGFAIGETQY
TRBV25-1	TRBJ2-7	ASSDPGGTYEQY
TRBV7-3	TRBJ2-7	ASSLTGSSGQY
TRBV5-1	TRBJ1-2	ASSLDGGDYGYT
TRBV7-9	TRBJ1-1	ASSPWMGANTEAF
TRBV11-2	TRBJ2-5	ASSQGEGQETQY
TRBV12-3/TRBV12-4	TRBJ2-7	ASSLMGQGLSYEQY
TRBV15	TRBJ1-1	ATSSLAGGNTEAF
TRBV20-1	TRBJ1-5	SADPKLAGETQH
TRBV6-5	TRBJ1-2	ASSSESRGGGYT
TRBV20-1	TRBJ2-5	SATSTGTAILETQY
TRBV7-8	TRBJ2-7	ASSLGGGRGSNEQY
TRBV5-1	TRBJ2-6	ASSDRVNGANVLT
TRBV7-8	TRBJ2-7	ASTRGAGSYEQY
TRBV19	TRBJ2-7	ASSIVWGATGEQY
TRBV29-1	TRBJ2-5	SVDLTGGETQY
TRBV2	TRBJ2-6	ASSGGDPGANVLT
TRBV7-9	TRBJ2-2	ASSPREENTGELF
TRBV10-3	TRBJ1-5	AIRSGTSNQPQH
TRBV4-1	TRBJ1-6	ASSQGLWTLH
TRBV19	TRBJ2-2	ASSTGGYTGELF
TRBV10-3	TRBJ1-5	AIPGTGDSNQPQH
TRBV9	TRBJ2-5	ASSLVVVAQETQY
TRBV29-1	TRBJ1-1	SGVGSGTEAF
TRBV5-5	TRBJ1-1	ASSLTLDGLGTEAF
TRBV7-6	TRBJ2-7	ASSAREVGYEQY
TRBV12-3/TRBV12-4	TRBJ2-2	ASSFGAGLGGELF
TRBV6-6	TRBJ2-7	ASRESQGLAFGEQY
TRBV6-2/TRBV6-3	TRBJ2-6	ASSSVSRLSGANVLT
TRBV4-1	TRBJ1-1	ASSQAGTRNTEAF
TRBV5-4	TRBJ1-1	ASSLDRGRSTEAF
TRBV4-1	TRBJ2-5	ASSQDRGLKTQY
TRBV7-9	TRBJ2-5	ASSPSGSETQY
TRBV7-2	TRBJ1-2	ASSLFTGYT
TRBV5-4	TRBJ1-1	ASSPGQGSLAEAF
TRBV11-2	TRBJ1-5	ASSQAPVGSNQPQH